What follows are 18 T cell receptor beta chains derived from one specimen sequenced in a study of blood T cell repertoires in COVID-19. Produced via immunoSEQ multiplex PCR; TCRdb's table is partial and in-frame only. The sample carries around 200,000 clones, approximately 79% recorded once. Source material: peripheral blood. These receptors were obtained from a human donor in a cohort sampled during active COVID-19.

The chain is built from TRBV5-4 and TRBJ2-7; TRBD1 aligns across 7 bases. This CDR3 has 14 amino acids. Unmatched junction bases numbered 7, after V lost 4 bases and J lost 3 bases. Germline V CDR1 and CDR2: SGHNT, YYREEE (reference sequence). The DNA for the CDR3 is TGTGCCAGCAGCCGATCCGGGACAGACTACGAGCAGTACTTC. Amino acids: CASSRSGTDYEQYF.

The chain couples TRBV6-5 to TRBJ2-7; 8 bases match TRBD1. The CDR3 extends over 13 amino acids. The germline V gene has CDR1 MNHEY and CDR2 SVGAGI. The CDR3 here is CVCRGQGASEQYF. CDR3 DNA: TGTGTCTGTCGGGGCCAGGGGGCAAGCGAGCAGTACTTC.

The CDR3 here is CASSIEGNRGAGANVLTF. CDR3 nucleotide sequence: TGTGCCAGTAGTATAGAGGGGAACCGGGGAGCGGGGGCCAACGTCCTGACTTTC. This chain connects TRBV19 to TRBJ2-6; possibly TRBD2 for D (5 bases). The CDR3 is made up of 18 amino acids. V was shortened by 0 bases and J by 4 bases, with 16 bases between the two germline ends. Germline V gives CDR1 LNHDA, CDR2 SQIVND (reference sequence).

In this sample, this clone turned up once. This sequence joins TRBV15 and TRBJ2-1, with 8 positions matching TRBD1. V gave up 0 bases and J gave up 4 bases; unmatched junction bases: 5. The germline gives CDR1 LNHNV, CDR2 YYDKDF (reference sequence). The CDR3 has 16 residues. DNA of the CDR3: TGTGCCACCAGCAGAGATGGGACAGGTCCTTACAATGAGCAGTTCTTC. This sequence encodes CATSRDGTGPYNEQFF.

This clone was picked up one time. The chain carries TRBV4-2 and TRBJ2-7; tentative D call: TRBD2 (5 bases). Germline V gives CDR1 LGHNA, CDR2 YNFKEQ. V was clipped by 0 bases and J by 7 bases, with 10 bases between them. The CDR3 runs 13 residues. The CDR3 coding sequence is TGTGCCAGCAGCCAAGAAGGAGGCGGGGAGCAGTACTTC. As protein: CASSQEGGGEQYF.

This chain joins TRBV5-1 and TRBJ2-3, with 7 bases matching TRBD1. J lost 2 bases, V lost 3 bases, and 9 bases had no gene match. Germline V lookup: CDR1 SGHRS, CDR2 YFSETQ. This CDR3 region has 16 residues. The CDR3 DNA follows: TGCGCCAGCAGCTCCGGACAGGAGATACCCACAGATACGCAGTATTTT. This gives the protein CASSSGQEIPTDTQYF.

This clone occurred a few times. The chain combines TRBV24-1 with TRBJ2-1, with no clear D. V gave up 4 bases and J gave up 11 bases, with 11 bases separating them. Germline V gene data show CDR1 as KGHDR and CDR2 as SFDVKD. The CDR3 is 12 amino acids. The CDR3 loop is CATSDHLPQQFF. The CDR3 DNA sequence: TGTGCCACCAGTGACCACCTACCTCAGCAGTTCTTC.

The chain is built from TRBV7-7 and TRBJ1-6; 9 nucleotides match TRBD1. Germline lookup yields CDR1 SSHAT and CDR2 FNYEAQ (reference sequence). The CDR3 is 18 amino acids. Trimming removed 5 bases from V and 5 bases from J; junction bases left unmatched: 13. In nucleotides, the CDR3 is TGTGCCAGCAGCCTAGATTGTATGCGGGACAGGGATAATTCACCCCTCCACTTT. Translation gives CASSLDCMRDRDNSPLHF.

The chain uses TRBV9 and TRBJ2-7; 10 bases fit TRBD2. CDR3 length: 16 residues. V gave up 1 base and J gave up 5 bases; unmatched junction bases: 9. Germline V CDR1 and CDR2: SGDLS, YYNGEE. CDR3 nucleotide sequence: TGTGCCAGCAGCGTATGGCCTAGCGGGAGTCTCGACGAGCAGTACTTC. It encodes CASSVWPSGSLDEQYF.

This clone showed up just a few times. J is TRBJ2-7 and V is TRBV5-1, with 7 bases aligning to TRBD1. The germline gives CDR1 SGHRS, CDR2 YFSETQ. CDR3 length equals 14 residues. V lost 4 bases and J lost 0; bases outside the gene matches: 4. In DNA, the CDR3 is TGCGCCAGCAGCACAGGGGACAGCTCCTACGAGCAGTACTTC. It codes for CASSTGDSSYEQYF.

This clone was seen a handful of times. This chain joins TRBV28 and TRBJ1-1, with D perhaps TRBD1 (6 bases). This CDR3 has 14 residues. The germline V and J ends were trimmed by 6 bases and 4 bases, with 15 bases remaining between them. In germline, CDR1 is MDHEN, CDR2 SYDVKM. The CDR3 DNA reads as TGTGCCAGCAGCTCCACAGGGCGTCGCACTGAAGCTTTCTTT. Translated: CASSSTGRRTEAFF. The full variable domain, completed using reference TRBV28 and TRBJ1-1, is DVKVTQSSRYLVKRTGEKVFLECVQDMDHENMFWYRQDPGLGLRLIYFSYDVKMKEKGDIPEGYSVSREKKERFSLILESASTNQTSMYLCASSSTGRRTEAFFGQGTRLTVV.

The chain joins TRBV3-1 (or the pseudogene TRBV3-2) to TRBJ2-2; TRBD2 is a possible D gene (6 bases). V was trimmed by 0 bases and J by 4 bases, leaving 18 bases between them. CDR1 and CDR2 (germline): LGHDT, YNNKEL (reference sequence). The CDR3 loop spans 18 amino acids. DNA of the CDR3: TGTGCCAGCAGCCAAGATTCGCGCGGGTTGGGGGGCACCGGGGAGCTGTTTTTT. Protein: CASSQDSRGLGGTGELFF.

The J gene is TRBJ2-7, the V gene TRBV7-2; 7 bases line up with TRBD2. This CDR3 is 14 amino acids long. J was trimmed by 5 bases and V by 5 bases; bases with no gene match: 9. The germline V gene has CDR1 SGHTA and CDR2 FQGNSA. Here the CDR3 DNA reads TGTGCCAGCAGCCCTAGGGAGGGCTTCCACGAGCAGTACTTC. The encoded protein is CASSPREGFHEQYF.

The chain couples TRBV2 to TRBJ2-1; TRBD1 matches 9 bases. Germline trimming cut 7 bases from V and 6 bases from J; bases unmatched to any gene: 10. CDR1 and CDR2 (germline): SNHLY, FYNNEI. The CDR3 length is 15 residues. CDR3 DNA: TGTGCCAGCACCCTAGACAGGGGGTCTCTCAATGAGCAGTTCTTC. Encoded protein: CASTLDRGSLNEQFF.

The V call is TRBV30, the J call TRBJ1-3; possibly TRBD1 for D (5 bases). This CDR3 has 13 amino acids. V was pared by 8 bases and J by 0 bases, with 11 bases between. CDR1 is GTSNPN and CDR2 is SVGIG in the germline V gene (reference sequence). DNA of the CDR3: TGTGCCAGAGAGACAGCCTCTGGAAACACCATATATTTT. This codes for CARETASGNTIYF.

In this sample, this clone turned up once. V usage is TRBV27 and J usage is TRBJ1-1, with D tentatively TRBD1 (5 bases). The CDR3 length is 14 residues. The germline V gene has CDR1 MNHEY and CDR2 SMNVEV (reference sequence). The ends were cut back, 2 bases at V and 6 bases at J, with 13 bases in the middle. This chain's CDR3 is CASSLRRQGPEAFF. The CDR3 coding sequence is TGTGCCAGCAGTTTAAGGCGGCAGGGTCCTGAAGCTTTCTTT.

The chain recombines TRBV10-1 with TRBJ2-7, with 8 positions matching TRBD2. The germline CDR1 and CDR2 sequences are WNHNN and SYGVQD (reference sequence). The CDR3 is 18 residues long. V gave up 0 bases and J gave up 5 bases; unmatched junction bases: 15. The CDR3 region is CASSESTYGRACIDEQYF. The DNA for the CDR3 is TGCGCCAGCAGTGAGTCGACTTACGGGAGGGCCTGTATCGACGAGCAGTACTTC.

The CDR3 loop is CASSVAGSWDPGRHNEQFF. The CDR3 DNA follows: TGTGCCAGCAGCGTAGCGGGCTCGTGGGATCCGGGAAGACACAATGAGCAGTTCTTC. This chain joins TRBV9 and TRBJ2-1; the D gene is possibly TRBD2 (5 bases). In germline, CDR1 is SGDLS, CDR2 YYNGEE. V lost 0 bases and J lost 5, with 24 bases in between. This CDR3 has 19 residues.